Here is one T cell receptor beta chain with its context. Its antigen is not known. The data were obtained in a study of breast tumors, draining lymph nodes, adjacent tissues. Study outcomes and limitations: The data were judged consistent with most tumor T cells coming from lymph node and expanding in tumor. Tumors had less TCR diversity than lymph nodes, more than nontumor tissue.

TCRdb used MiXCR to reprocess the multiplex PCR reads, holding one entry per CDR3 protein. The data show about 63,000 distinct CDR3 sequences, around 60% seen once. Germline V lookup: CDR1 DFQATT, CDR2 SNEGSKA (reference sequence). The CDR3 spans 14 residues. V lost 1 base and J lost 1; bases outside the gene matches: 2. This receptor was obtained from a female donor with breast cancer. Some clones in this sample may be carry-over from other donors' samples. Specimen: breast tumor tissue. The chain links TRBV20-1 to TRBJ2-7, with TRBD1 identical over 9 bases. The CDR3 DNA reads as TGCAGTGCTAGAGTGGGGACAGGGTCCTACGAGCAGTACTTC. Its translation: CSARVGTGSYEQYF.